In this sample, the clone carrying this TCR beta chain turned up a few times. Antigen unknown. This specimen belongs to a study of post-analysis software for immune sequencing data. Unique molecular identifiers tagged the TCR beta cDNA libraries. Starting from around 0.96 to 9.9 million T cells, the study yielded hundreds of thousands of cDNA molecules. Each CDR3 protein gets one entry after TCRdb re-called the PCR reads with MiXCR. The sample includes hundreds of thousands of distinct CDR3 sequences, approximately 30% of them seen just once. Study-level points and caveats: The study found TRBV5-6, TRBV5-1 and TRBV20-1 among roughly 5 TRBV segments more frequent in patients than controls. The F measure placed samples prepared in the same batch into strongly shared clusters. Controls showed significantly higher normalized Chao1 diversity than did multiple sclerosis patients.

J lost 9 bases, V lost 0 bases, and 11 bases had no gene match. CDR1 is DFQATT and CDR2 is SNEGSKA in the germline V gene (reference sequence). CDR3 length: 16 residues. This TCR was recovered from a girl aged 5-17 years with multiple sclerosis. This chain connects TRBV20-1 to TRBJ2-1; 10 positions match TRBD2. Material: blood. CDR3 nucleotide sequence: TGCAGTGCTAGAGAACCTAGCGGGAGATCCCTAGGTGAGCAGTTCTTC. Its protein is CSAREPSGRSLGEQFF.